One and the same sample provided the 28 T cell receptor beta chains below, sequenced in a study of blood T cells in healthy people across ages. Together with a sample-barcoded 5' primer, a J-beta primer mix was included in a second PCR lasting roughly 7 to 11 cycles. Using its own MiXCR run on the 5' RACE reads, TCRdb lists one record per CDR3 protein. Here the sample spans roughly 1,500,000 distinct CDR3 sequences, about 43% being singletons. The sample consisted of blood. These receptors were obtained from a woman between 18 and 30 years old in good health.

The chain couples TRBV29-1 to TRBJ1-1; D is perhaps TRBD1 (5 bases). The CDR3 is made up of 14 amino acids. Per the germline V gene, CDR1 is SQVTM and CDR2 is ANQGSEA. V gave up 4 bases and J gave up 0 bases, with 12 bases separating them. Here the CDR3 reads CSVGGGEMNTEAFF. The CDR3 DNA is TGCAGCGTTGGTGGGGGGGAGATGAACACTGAAGCTTTCTTT.

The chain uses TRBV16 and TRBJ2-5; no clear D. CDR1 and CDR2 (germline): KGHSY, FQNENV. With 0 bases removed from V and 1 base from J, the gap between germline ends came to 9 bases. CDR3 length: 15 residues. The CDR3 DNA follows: TGTGCCAGCAGCCAATCCCCGGTTCCCCAAGAGACCCAGTACTTC. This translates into CASSQSPVPQETQYF. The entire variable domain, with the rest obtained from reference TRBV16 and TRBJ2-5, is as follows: GEEVAQTPKHLVRGEGQKAKLYCAPIKGHSYVFWYQQVLKNEFKFLISFQNENVFDETGMPKERFSAKCLPNSPCSLEIQATKLEDSAVYFCASSQSPVPQETQYFGPGTRLLVL.

CDR3 region: CSAQQASGRLDEQYF. As DNA, the CDR3 is TGCAGTGCTCAACAGGCTAGCGGGAGACTTGACGAGCAGTACTTC. This sequence joins TRBV20-1 and TRBJ2-7; 10 bases are shared with TRBD2. The V gene's germline CDR1 is DFQATT and CDR2 SNEGSKA (reference sequence). This CDR3 has 15 amino acids. The trim removed 5 bases at V and 5 bases at J, leaving 12 bases unmatched.

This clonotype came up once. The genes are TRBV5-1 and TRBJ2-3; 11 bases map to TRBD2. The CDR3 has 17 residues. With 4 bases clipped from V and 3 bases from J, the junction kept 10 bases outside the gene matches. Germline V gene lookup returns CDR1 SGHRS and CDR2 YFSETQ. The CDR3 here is CASSRHPSGGRTDTQYF. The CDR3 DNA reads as TGCGCCAGCAGCCGCCACCCTAGCGGGGGGAGGACAGATACGCAGTATTTT.

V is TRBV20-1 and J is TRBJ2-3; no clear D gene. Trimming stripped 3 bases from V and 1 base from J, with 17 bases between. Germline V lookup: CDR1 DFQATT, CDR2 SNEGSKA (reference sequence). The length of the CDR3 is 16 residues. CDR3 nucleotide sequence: TGCAGTGCTAGGTTTGGCGGAGCAACCCGCACAGATACGCAGTATTTT. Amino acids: CSARFGGATRTDTQYF.

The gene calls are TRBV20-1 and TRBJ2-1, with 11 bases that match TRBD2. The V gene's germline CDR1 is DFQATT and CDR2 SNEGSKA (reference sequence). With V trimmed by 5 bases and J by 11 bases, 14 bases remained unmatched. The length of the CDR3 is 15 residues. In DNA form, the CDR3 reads TGCAGTGCTGTCCATCGAGCTAGCGGGAGGAATAAGCAGTTCTTC. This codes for CSAVHRASGRNKQFF.

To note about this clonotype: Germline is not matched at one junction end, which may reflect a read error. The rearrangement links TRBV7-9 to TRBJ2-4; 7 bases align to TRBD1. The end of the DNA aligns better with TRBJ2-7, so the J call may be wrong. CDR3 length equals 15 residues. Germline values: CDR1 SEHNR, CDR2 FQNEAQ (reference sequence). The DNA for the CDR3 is TGTGCAAGCAGCCCCCGGGACAGCCCCCCCTACGAGCAGTACTTC. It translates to CASSPRDSPPYEQYF.

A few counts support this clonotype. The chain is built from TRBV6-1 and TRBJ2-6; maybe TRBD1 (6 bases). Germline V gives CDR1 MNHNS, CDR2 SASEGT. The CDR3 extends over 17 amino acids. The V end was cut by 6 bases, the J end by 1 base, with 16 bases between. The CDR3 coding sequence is TGTGCCAGCAGGGACAGCGACTTTTATTCTGGGGCCAACGTCCTGACTTTC. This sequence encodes CASRDSDFYSGANVLTF.

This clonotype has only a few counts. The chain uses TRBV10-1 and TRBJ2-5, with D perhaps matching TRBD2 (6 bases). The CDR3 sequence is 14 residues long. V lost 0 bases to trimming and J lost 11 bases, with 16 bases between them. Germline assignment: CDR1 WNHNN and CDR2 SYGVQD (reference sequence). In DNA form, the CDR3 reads TGCGCCAGCAGTGAGTCAGTGACAAGGAGGGAGCAGTACTTC. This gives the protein CASSESVTRREQYF.

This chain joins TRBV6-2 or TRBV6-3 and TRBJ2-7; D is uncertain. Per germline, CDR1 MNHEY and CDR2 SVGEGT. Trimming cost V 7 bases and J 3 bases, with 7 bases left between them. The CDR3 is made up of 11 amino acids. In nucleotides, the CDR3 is TGTGCCAGCATGTGGGGCTACGAGCAGTACTTC. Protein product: CASMWGYEQYF.

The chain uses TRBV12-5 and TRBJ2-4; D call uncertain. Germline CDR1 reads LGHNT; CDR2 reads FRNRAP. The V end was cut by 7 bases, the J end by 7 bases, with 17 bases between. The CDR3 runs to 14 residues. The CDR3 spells CASAQSRKGNIQYF. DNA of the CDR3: TGTGCTAGTGCCCAGTCCAGGAAAGGGAACATTCAGTACTTC.

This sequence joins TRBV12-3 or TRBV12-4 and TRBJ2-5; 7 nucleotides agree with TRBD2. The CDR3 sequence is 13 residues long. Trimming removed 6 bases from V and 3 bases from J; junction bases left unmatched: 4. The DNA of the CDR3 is TGTGCCAGCAGGCTAGCGGTTAAAGAGACCCAGTACTTC. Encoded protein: CASRLAVKETQYF.

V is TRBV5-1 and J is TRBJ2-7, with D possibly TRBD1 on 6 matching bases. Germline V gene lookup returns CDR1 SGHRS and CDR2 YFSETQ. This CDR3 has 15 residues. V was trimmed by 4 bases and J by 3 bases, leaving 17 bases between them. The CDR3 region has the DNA TGCGCCAGCAGCCTAATGGGGGACACCGACTACGAGCAGTACTTC. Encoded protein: CASSLMGDTDYEQYF.

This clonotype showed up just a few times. The CDR3 bases are TGTGCCAGCTCACCAAAGGGACTAGCTTCCCCGCGACCCTACGAGCAGTACTTC. Residues: CASSPKGLASPRPYEQYF. The chain joins TRBV18 to TRBJ2-7; 9 bases are a match to TRBD2. Germline V lookup: CDR1 KGHSH, CDR2 LQKENI. The V segment lost 2 bases and the J segment 2 bases; nucleotides outside the gene matches: 13. The CDR3 covers 18 residues.

CDR3 DNA: TGTGCCAGCAGCGTGAGACGCCGCCCGGATAACGAGCAGTACTTC. This codes for CASSVRRRPDNEQYF. This chain joins TRBV3-1 and TRBJ2-7; D remains ambiguous. Germline CDR1 reads LGHDT; CDR2 reads YNNKEL (reference sequence). V lost 5 bases, J lost 5 bases, and 19 bases lay in between. The CDR3 extends over 15 amino acids.

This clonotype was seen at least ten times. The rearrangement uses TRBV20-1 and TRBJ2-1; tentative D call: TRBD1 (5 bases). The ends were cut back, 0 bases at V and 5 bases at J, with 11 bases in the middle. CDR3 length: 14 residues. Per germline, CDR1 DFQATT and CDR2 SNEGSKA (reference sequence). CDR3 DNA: TGCAGTGCTAGAGATTTCGCAGGGAACAATGAGCAGTTCTTC. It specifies CSARDFAGNNEQFF.

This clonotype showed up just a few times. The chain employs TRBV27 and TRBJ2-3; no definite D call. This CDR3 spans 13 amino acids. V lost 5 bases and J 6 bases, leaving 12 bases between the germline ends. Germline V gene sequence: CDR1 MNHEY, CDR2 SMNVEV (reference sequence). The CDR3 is CASSRAGGDTQYF. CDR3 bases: TGTGCCAGCAGTCGGGCAGGTGGGGATACGCAGTATTTT.

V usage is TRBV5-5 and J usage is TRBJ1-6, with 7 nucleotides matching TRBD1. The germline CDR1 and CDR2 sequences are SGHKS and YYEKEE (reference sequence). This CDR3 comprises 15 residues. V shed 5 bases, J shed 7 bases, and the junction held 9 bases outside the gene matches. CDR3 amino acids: CASRPAGTENSPLHF. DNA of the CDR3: TGTGCCAGCAGGCCCGCCGGGACAGAGAATTCACCCCTCCACTTT.

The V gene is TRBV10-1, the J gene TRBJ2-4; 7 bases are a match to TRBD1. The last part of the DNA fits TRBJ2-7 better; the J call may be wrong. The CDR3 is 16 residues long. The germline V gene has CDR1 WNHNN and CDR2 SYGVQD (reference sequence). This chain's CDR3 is CASSEFEQGSSYEQYF. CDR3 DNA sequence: TGCGCCAGCAGTGAGTTTGAACAGGGGTCTTCCTACGAGCAGTACTTC.

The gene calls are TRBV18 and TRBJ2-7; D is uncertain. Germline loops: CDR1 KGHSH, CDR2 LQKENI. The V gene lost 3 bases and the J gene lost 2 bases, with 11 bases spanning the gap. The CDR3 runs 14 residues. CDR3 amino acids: CASSPESSTYEQYF. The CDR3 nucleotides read TGTGCCAGCTCACCGGAAAGCTCAACCTACGAGCAGTACTTC.

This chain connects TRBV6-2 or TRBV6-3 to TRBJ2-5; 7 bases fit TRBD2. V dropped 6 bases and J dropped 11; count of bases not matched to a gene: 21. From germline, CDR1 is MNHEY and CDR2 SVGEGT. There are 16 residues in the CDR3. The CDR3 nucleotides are TGTGCCAGCAGAATCAACTCCGGCGGGGGTCTGAGGGAGCAGTACTTC. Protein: CASRINSGGGLREQYF.

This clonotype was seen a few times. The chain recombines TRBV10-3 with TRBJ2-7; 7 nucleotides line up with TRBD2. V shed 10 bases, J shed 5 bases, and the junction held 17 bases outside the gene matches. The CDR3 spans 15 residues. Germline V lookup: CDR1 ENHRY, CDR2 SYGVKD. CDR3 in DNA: TGTGCCACCGGCGGGAGCCCGACTAGTATCGACGAGCAGTACTTC. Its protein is CATGGSPTSIDEQYF.

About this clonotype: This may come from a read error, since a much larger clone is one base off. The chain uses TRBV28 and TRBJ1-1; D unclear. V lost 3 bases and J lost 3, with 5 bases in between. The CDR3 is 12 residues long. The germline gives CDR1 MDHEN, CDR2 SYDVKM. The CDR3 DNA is TGTGCCAGCAGTTTCGGGTACACTGAAGCTTTCTTT. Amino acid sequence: CASSFGYTEAFF.

CDR3 sequence (DNA): TGTGCCAGCAGTTACGGGGGGGGGAGTCAAGAGACCCAGTACTTC. Translation gives CASSYGGGSQETQYF. The V and J genes are TRBV6-6 and TRBJ2-5; the match to TRBD2 covers 7 bases. After removal of 2 bases from V and 2 bases from J, the junction contained 5 bases not matched to a gene. Germline V gene lookup returns CDR1 MNHNY and CDR2 SVGAGI (reference sequence). There are 15 residues in the CDR3.

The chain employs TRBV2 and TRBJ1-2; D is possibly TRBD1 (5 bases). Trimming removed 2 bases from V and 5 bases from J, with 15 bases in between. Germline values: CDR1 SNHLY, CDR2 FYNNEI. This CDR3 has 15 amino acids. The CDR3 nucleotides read TGTGCCAGCAGTGAAAGGCGGGCAGGGCCATATGGCTACACCTTC. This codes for CASSERRAGPYGYTF.

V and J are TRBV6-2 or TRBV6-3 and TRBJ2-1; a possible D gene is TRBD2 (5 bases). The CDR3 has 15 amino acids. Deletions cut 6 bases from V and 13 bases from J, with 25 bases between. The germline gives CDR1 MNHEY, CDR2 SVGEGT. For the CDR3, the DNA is TGTGCCAGCAGCATAGGGCCCCTGACATGGGAGACCCAGTTCTTC. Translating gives CASSIGPLTWETQFF.

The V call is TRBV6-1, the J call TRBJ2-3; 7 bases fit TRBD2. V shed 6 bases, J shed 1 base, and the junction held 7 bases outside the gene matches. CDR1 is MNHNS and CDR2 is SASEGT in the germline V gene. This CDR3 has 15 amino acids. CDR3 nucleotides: TGTGCCAGCAGGTCAAGGGCGGGGGGCACAGATACGCAGTATTTT. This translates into CASRSRAGGTDTQYF.

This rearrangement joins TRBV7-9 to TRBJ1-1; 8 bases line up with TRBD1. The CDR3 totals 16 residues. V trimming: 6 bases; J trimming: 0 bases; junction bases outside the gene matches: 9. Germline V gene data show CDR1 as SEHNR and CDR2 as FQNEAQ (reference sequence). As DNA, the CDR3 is TGTGCCAGCAGAGCCAACAGGGGGGTATTGAACACTGAAGCTTTCTTT. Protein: CASRANRGVLNTEAFF.